This T cell receptor (beta chain) was sequenced for a study of monozygotic twins with inflammatory bowel disease. The germline V gene has CDR1 GTSNPN and CDR2 SVGIG (reference sequence). The CDR3 has 11 amino acids. In eight separate reactions per sample, cDNA was generated. The authors ran two nested PCRs of approximately 16 and 10 cycles on TCRalpha and TCRbeta cDNA. From the 5' RACE reads, TCRdb lists one entry per CDR3 protein and no DNA. Its table lists about 130,000 distinct CDR3 sequences. The chain has TRBV30 and TRBJ1-1. The sequence was obtained from a human donor with ulcerative colitis or Crohn's disease, or a healthy co-twin of an affected twin (not recorded which). The specimen sequenced was blood. The CDR3 protein is CAWSTNTEAFF. Full variable domain (remainder filled in from reference TRBV30 and TRBJ1-1): SQTIHQWPATLVQPVGSPLSLECTVEGTSNPNLYWYRQAAGRGLQLLFYSVGIGQISSEVPQNLSASRPQDRQFILSSKKLLLSDSGFYLCAWSTNTEAFFGQGTRLTVV.